This T cell receptor (beta chain) originates from a study of resident and recirculating memory T cells in vitiligo. Study summary: Epidermis came from shave biopsies of lesional and nonlesional sites, plus PBMCs. Overall study results and limits: Clonality differed among vitiligo lesions, with no unique dominant clone. TCR sequences were not conserved across biopsy sites or patients.

With respect to this clone: Its antigen is unidentified.

The V gene's germline CDR1 is SGHTA and CDR2 FQGNSA. Trimming took off 2 bases at V and 2 bases at J, with 16 bases between the two ends. This CDR3 is 16 amino acids long. The data were produced by immunoSEQ multiplex PCR, yet TCRdb's version contains in-frame clones alone and is incomplete. The sample contains around 70,000 clones, 91% of which appear only once. This receptor was taken from a male donor with vitiligo. The sample consisted of blood. The rearrangement joins TRBV7-2 to TRBJ2-7; possibly TRBD1 for D (6 bases). The CDR3: CASSLSSGHTTYEQYF. The CDR3 nucleotides read TGTGCCAGCAGCTTATCTTCGGGACATACTACCTACGAGCAGTACTTC.